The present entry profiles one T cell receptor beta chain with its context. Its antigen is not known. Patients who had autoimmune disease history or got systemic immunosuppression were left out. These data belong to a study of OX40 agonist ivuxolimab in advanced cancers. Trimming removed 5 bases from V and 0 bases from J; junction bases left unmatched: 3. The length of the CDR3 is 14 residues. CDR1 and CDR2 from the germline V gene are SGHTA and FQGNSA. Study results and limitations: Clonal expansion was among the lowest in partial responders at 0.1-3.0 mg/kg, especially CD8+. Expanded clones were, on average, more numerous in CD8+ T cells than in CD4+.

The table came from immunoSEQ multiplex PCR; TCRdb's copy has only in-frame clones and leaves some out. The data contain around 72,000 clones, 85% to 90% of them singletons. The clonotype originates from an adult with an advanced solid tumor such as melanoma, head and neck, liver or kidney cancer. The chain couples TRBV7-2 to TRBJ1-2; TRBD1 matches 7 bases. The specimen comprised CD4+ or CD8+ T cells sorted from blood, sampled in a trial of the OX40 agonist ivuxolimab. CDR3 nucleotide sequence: TGTGCCAGCAGCCGACAGGGCTCTAACTATGGCTACACCTTC. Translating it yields CASSRQGSNYGYTF.